This T cell receptor (beta chain) was retrieved from a study of blood T cell repertoires in COVID-19. Germline assignment: CDR1 MGHDK and CDR2 SYGVNS. The CDR3 spans 13 residues. Trimming removed 3 bases at V and 6 bases at J, with 12 bases between. Clones were read by immunoSEQ multiplex PCR, and TCRdb kept only the in-frame ones, dropping some. The data contain 220,000 or so clones, under 90% of them seen just once; the ten biggest clones take up 4.5% to 6%. The TCR was taken from a woman in her fifties or sixties who had recovered from COVID-19. The sequenced sample consisted of peripheral blood. This chain joins TRBV25-1 and TRBJ2-7; D may be TRBD2 (5 bases). The CDR3 is CASSDGEGSEQYF. The CDR3 DNA reads TGTGCCAGCAGTGATGGTGAGGGCTCCGAGCAGTACTTC.